What follows are 13 T cell receptor beta chains derived from one specimen sequenced in a study of cytomegalovirus exposure and HLA in healthy donors. Primers for the PCR totalled 60 Vbeta and 13 Jbeta. Assay used: immunoSEQ multiplex PCR; TCRdb lists only in-frame clones, some missing. Here the sample spans 110,000 or so clones, more than 60% being singletons. Sequences were obtained from PBMCs. The receptors shown here come from a woman in her 40s in good health and CMV-seropositive.

The rearrangement joins TRBV18 to TRBJ1-2; TRBD1 agrees at 7 bases. With V trimmed by 0 bases and J by 4 bases, 2 bases remained unmatched. CDR1 KGHSH and CDR2 LQKENI come from the germline V gene. The CDR3 extends over 14 amino acids. The CDR3 DNA follows: TGTGCCAGCTCACCACCGACAGGGATCTATGGCTACACCTTC. Translated, it gives CASSPPTGIYGYTF.

J is TRBJ1-1 and V is TRBV7-8; 10 positions match TRBD1. The junction had 9 bases not matched to a gene; V was cut back by 5 bases and J by 6 bases. This CDR3 is built from 15 residues. CDR1 is SGHVS, CDR2 FQNEAQ, per germline. Written as DNA, the CDR3 is TGTGCCAGCAGCCGCGGGACAGGGGTTTTCTCTGAAGCTTTCTTT. Encoded protein: CASSRGTGVFSEAFF.

This clone has just one count. This chain joins TRBV28 and TRBJ2-6; 7 positions match TRBD2. This CDR3 spans 15 amino acids. Germline CDR1 is MDHEN and CDR2 is SYDVKM. V shed 8 bases and J 4 bases; nucleotides not matched to a gene: 8. This CDR3 reads CASSPAGDGANVLTF. DNA of the CDR3: TGTGCCAGCTCTCCGGCGGGGGACGGGGCCAACGTCCTGACTTTC.

V gene TRBV4-2 combines with J gene TRBJ1-3, with a possible D match to TRBD1 (6 bases). CDR3 length: 13 amino acids. Germline lookup yields CDR1 LGHNA and CDR2 YNFKEQ. The V gene lost 8 bases and the J gene lost 1 base, with 9 bases spanning the gap. The CDR3 loop is CASSTGSGNTIYF. The CDR3 DNA is TGTGCCAGCTCAACAGGGTCTGGAAACACCATATATTTT.

The rearrangement links TRBV5-1 to TRBJ1-6; 11 nucleotides match TRBD1. This CDR3 contains 17 residues. The trim removed 6 bases at V and 0 bases at J, leaving 5 bases unmatched. The V gene's germline CDR1 is SGHRS and CDR2 YFSETQ. CDR3 sequence: CASNPGTGGSYNSPLHF. The CDR3, as DNA: TGCGCCAGCAACCCCGGGACAGGGGGCTCCTATAATTCACCCCTCCACTTT.

V usage is TRBV6-5 and J usage is TRBJ2-1; 12 bases fit TRBD2. Germline assignment: CDR1 MNHEY and CDR2 SVGAGI. The CDR3 totals 16 residues. V shed 2 bases and J 8 bases; nucleotides not matched to a gene: 7. The CDR3 nucleotides are TGTGCCAGCAGTTACGAGCCTAGCGGGGGGGCTGATGAGCAGTTCTTC. Its translation: CASSYEPSGGADEQFF.

The CDR3 sequence: CATSAQREGSNEQFF. CDR3 DNA sequence: TGTGCCACCAGCGCCCAGCGGGAAGGTTCGAATGAGCAGTTCTTC. The rearrangement links TRBV15 to TRBJ2-1, with TRBD2 matching 7 bases. This CDR3 is 15 amino acids long. With 5 bases clipped from V and 7 bases from J, the junction kept 11 bases outside the gene matches. Germline V lookup: CDR1 LNHNV, CDR2 YYDKDF (reference sequence).

This clone was recorded only once. The V call is TRBV19, the J call TRBJ2-3; TRBD2 agrees at 7 bases. Germline assignment: CDR1 LNHDA and CDR2 SQIVND (reference sequence). The CDR3 consists of 17 residues. V trimming: 3 bases; J trimming: 2 bases; junction bases outside the gene matches: 11. The CDR3: CASSIKMWGRATDTQYF. The CDR3, as DNA: TGTGCCAGTAGTATTAAAATGTGGGGGAGGGCCACAGATACGCAGTATTTT. Drawing the rest from reference TRBV19 and TRBJ2-3, the complete variable domain is DGGITQSPKYLFRKEGQNVTLSCEQNLNHDAMYWYRQDPGQGLRLIYYSQIVNDFQKGDIAEGYSVSREKKESFPLTVTSAQKNPTAFYLCASSIKMWGRATDTQYFGPGTRLTVL.

This clone occurred once. The J gene is TRBJ2-2, the V gene TRBV28, with TRBD1 as a possible D gene (6 bases). V was trimmed by 4 bases and J by 3 bases, leaving 9 bases between them. Germline V gene sequence: CDR1 MDHEN, CDR2 SYDVKM. The CDR3 is 14 amino acids. CDR3 nucleotide sequence: TGTGCCAGCAGTTGGGGGCCTTACACCGGGGAGCTGTTTTTT. It translates to CASSWGPYTGELFF. Full variable domain (outside the CDR3, taken from reference TRBV28 and TRBJ2-2): DVKVTQSSRYLVKRTGEKVFLECVQDMDHENMFWYRQDPGLGLRLIYFSYDVKMKEKGDIPEGYSVSREKKERFSLILESASTNQTSMYLCASSWGPYTGELFFGEGSRLTVL.

This clone was picked up one time. The CDR3 nucleotides are TGCGCCAGCAGCTTGGGGCAGTTGAACACCGGGGAGCTGTTTTTT. Translated: CASSLGQLNTGELFF. This chain links TRBV5-1 with TRBJ2-2; D call uncertain. The CDR3 covers 15 residues. V was pared by 0 bases and J by 1 base, with 7 bases between. Per the germline V gene, CDR1 is SGHRS and CDR2 is YFSETQ.

This clone came up a few times. The chain carries TRBV5-1 and TRBJ2-1, with 8 positions matching TRBD2. Trimming removed 0 bases from V and 10 bases from J; junction bases left unmatched: 9. Germline-derived CDR1 and CDR2 are SGHRS and YFSETQ. This CDR3 is built from 15 residues. In DNA, the CDR3 is TGCGCCAGCAGCTTGGCCACTAGCGGCCAAGGGGAGCAGTTCTTC. This codes for CASSLATSGQGEQFF.

The genes are TRBV7-8 and TRBJ1-1, with a tentative D call TRBD1 (5 bases). Germline-derived CDR1 and CDR2 are SGHVS and FQNEAQ. CDR3 length equals 13 residues. V was clipped by 3 bases and J by 4 bases, with 9 bases between them. This chain's CDR3 is CASSFDRSTEAFF. DNA for the CDR3: TGTGCCAGCAGCTTCGACAGAAGCACTGAAGCTTTCTTT.

The rearrangement joins TRBV18 to TRBJ2-7; D uncertain. Trimming stripped 2 bases from V and 3 bases from J, with 8 bases between. CDR3 size: 13 residues. In germline, CDR1 is KGHSH, CDR2 LQKENI. The CDR3 is CASSPNGVYEQYF. The CDR3 DNA reads as TGTGCCAGCTCACCAAACGGAGTCTACGAGCAGTACTTC.